Each of the 20 T cell receptor beta chains below was sequenced from the same sample in a study of regulatory T cells in long-lasting Graves disease. Arm-PCR of CDR3 regions with iRepertoire HTBI primers generated TCR beta libraries. A single record per CDR3 protein comes from TCRdb applying MiXCR to the multiplex PCR reads. This table holds about 310,000 distinct CDR3 sequences, under 25% found once. Time point here: persistent/refractory GD, antithyroid drugs over 5 years with positive TRAb. From PBMCs, RNA was extracted and then used to make the TCR library. The sample in question was peripheral blood mononuclear cells (PBMCs), obtained when the disease was refractory, from a patient treated with antithyroid drugs. The receptors derive from a female donor with Graves disease.

This clonotype was detected ten times or more. The V gene is TRBV12-5, the J gene TRBJ2-5; D is unclear. Trimming removed 0 bases at V and 13 bases at J, with 12 bases between. The CDR3 has 12 amino acids. Germline CDR1 LGHNT, CDR2 FRNRAP. CDR3 nucleotides: TGTGCTAGTGGTTTGGTAGGGTTCCCTCCGTACTTC. It encodes CASGLVGFPPYF.

This clonotype was seen ten or more times. The chain links TRBV7-2 to TRBJ2-7, with 7 bases that match TRBD2. Germline loops: CDR1 SGHTA, CDR2 FQGNSA. The CDR3 spans 16 residues. Trimming cost V 5 bases and J 3 bases; bases outside gene matches: 13. The CDR3 region is CASSPRASSGNYEQYF. CDR3 nucleotides: TGTGCCAGCAGCCCGAGAGCGTCTAGCGGAAACTACGAGCAGTACTTC.

This clonotype appeared a single time. Since a much larger clone is just one base distant, this may be a read error. This chain uses TRBV7-2 with TRBJ1-1; D not certain. From germline, CDR1 is SGHTA and CDR2 FQGNSA. This CDR3 is 17 amino acids long. CDR3 sequence (DNA): TGTGCCGGCAGCTTAGGCGGCGCTCGGCGATCGGGCACTGAAGCTTTCTTT. Protein sequence: CAGSLGGARRSGTEAFF.

The CDR3 sequence: CASSFAGPPYEQYF. DNA for the CDR3: TGTGCCAGCAGTTTTGCAGGACCCCCCTACGAGCAGTACTTC. The gene calls are TRBV6-2 or TRBV6-3 and TRBJ2-7, with D hard to call. The germline gives CDR1 MNHEY, CDR2 SVGEGT. There are 14 residues in the CDR3. V was cut by 4 bases and J by 2 bases, with 12 bases left in between.

The chain has TRBV7-9 and TRBJ2-6, with a weak D call TRBD2 (5 bases). CDR1 and CDR2 from the germline V gene are SEHNR and FQNEAQ (reference sequence). There are 14 residues in the CDR3. V dropped 8 bases and J dropped 0 bases, with 8 bases sitting between them. DNA for the CDR3: TGTGCCAGCGTGGCGGGCTCTGGGGCCAACGTCCTGACTTTC. Its protein is CASVAGSGANVLTF.

At least ten counts were recorded for this clonotype. This chain connects TRBV20-1 to TRBJ1-6, with D tentatively TRBD1 (6 bases). CDR3 length: 14 amino acids. The germline V and J ends were trimmed by 5 bases and 5 bases, with 13 bases remaining between them. Looked up from germline, CDR1 is DFQATT and CDR2 is SNEGSKA (reference sequence). The CDR3 DNA reads as TGCAGTGCTGCCCGGGACACCAATAATTCACCCCTCCACTTT. Translating it yields CSAARDTNNSPLHF.

There are many counts of this clonotype. J is TRBJ2-7 and V is TRBV28; 8 nucleotides line up with TRBD1. Germline V gives CDR1 MDHEN, CDR2 SYDVKM. The CDR3 has 16 amino acids. After removal of 7 bases from V and 0 bases from J, the junction contained 11 bases not matched to a gene. The CDR3 here is CASNPPDRDSSYEQYF. DNA of the CDR3: TGTGCCAGCAACCCGCCGGACAGGGACAGCTCCTACGAGCAGTACTTC.

The CDR3 bases are TGCGCCAGCAGCTTGGGCCCGGGACTAGCGGGAGGATACACCGGGGAGCTGTTTTTT. Protein product: CASSLGPGLAGGYTGELFF. V usage is TRBV5-1 and J usage is TRBJ2-2; 15 bases fit TRBD2. Trimming removed 0 bases from V and 3 bases from J; junction bases left unmatched: 6. CDR3 length equals 19 residues. Germline V gives CDR1 SGHRS, CDR2 YFSETQ.

This clonotype was recorded many times. V is TRBV6-5 and J is TRBJ1-1; perhaps TRBD1 as D (5 bases). Germline-derived CDR1 and CDR2 are MNHEY and SVGAGI. The CDR3 totals 15 residues. Trimming removed 0 bases at V and 0 bases at J, with 8 bases between. The CDR3 sequence is CASSYSGRVNTEAFF. CDR3 nucleotides: TGTGCCAGCAGTTACTCGGGCAGGGTGAACACTGAAGCTTTCTTT.

A word on this clonotype: The junction and the germline gene differ at one end; a read error may be behind it. The V and J genes are TRBV7-2 and TRBJ1-5; possibly TRBD1 for D (6 bases). The CDR3 contains 15 residues. CDR1 is SGHTA, CDR2 FQGNSA, per germline. CDR3 in amino acids: CASSQGGGRDQPQHF. CDR3 coding DNA: TGCGCCAGCAGCCAAGGGGGTGGGCGGGATCAGCCCCAGCATTTT. The full variable domain, with the rest looked up from reference TRBV7-2 and TRBJ1-5, is GAGVSQSPSNKVTEKGKDVELRCDPISGHTALYWYRQSLGQGLEFLIYFQGNSAPDKSGLPSDRFSAERTGGSVSTLTIQRTQQEDSAVYLCASSQGGGRDQPQHFGDGTRLSIL.

For this clonotype: This could be a read error, since a much larger clone is one nucleotide away. The J gene is TRBJ2-7, the V gene TRBV9, with 11 bases that match TRBD2. Germline CDR1 and CDR2: SGDLS and YYNGEE. The length of the CDR3 is 15 residues. J was trimmed by 2 bases and V by 3 bases; bases with no gene match: 4. The CDR3 spells CASSEGLAATYEQYF. The CDR3 nucleotides are TGTGCCAGCAGCGAGGGACTAGCGGCAACCTACGAGCAGTACTTC.

Regarding this clonotype: This may arise from a read error, as a much more abundant clone is one base away. The chain has TRBV7-8 and TRBJ1-5, with D possibly TRBD1 on 5 matching bases. The germline CDR1 and CDR2 sequences are SGHVS and FQNEAQ. This CDR3 comprises 16 residues. Trimming removed 5 bases from V and 0 bases from J, with 14 bases in between. CDR3 bases: TGTGCCAGCAGCCCCCTGGGACGGGATAGCAATCAGCCCCAGCATTTT. The encoded protein is CASSPLGRDSNQPQHF. Filled out from reference TRBV7-8 and TRBJ1-5, the complete variable domain reads GAGVSQSPRYKVAKRGQDVALRCDPISGHVSLFWYQQALGQGPEFLTYFQNEAQLDKSGLPSDRFFAERPEGSVSTLKIQRTQQEDSAVYLCASSPLGRDSNQPQHFGDGTRLSIL.

This clonotype was seen a few times. The chain's CDR3 is CASSPKGLAKNIQYF. The CDR3 region has the DNA TGTGCCAGCTCACCAAAGGGACTAGCCAAAAACATTCAGTACTTC. The chain employs TRBV18 and TRBJ2-4; D might be TRBD2 (6 bases). Trimming pared 2 bases from V and 0 bases from J, leaving 8 bases between. This CDR3 comprises 15 residues. Per germline, CDR1 KGHSH and CDR2 LQKENI.

This clonotype showed up many times. The chain employs TRBV28 and TRBJ1-4; D gene ambiguous. This CDR3 spans 16 amino acids. The germline V gene encodes CDR1 MDHEN and CDR2 SYDVKM. V gave up 3 bases and J gave up 0 bases, with 11 bases separating them. In nucleotides, the CDR3 is TGTGCCAGCAGTTTGCACCCAGCATCAACTAATGAAAAACTGTTTTTT. Protein product: CASSLHPASTNEKLFF. Supplemented by reference TRBV28 and TRBJ1-4, the full variable domain reads DVKVTQSSRYLVKRTGEKVFLECVQDMDHENMFWYRQDPGLGLRLIYFSYDVKMKEKGDIPEGYSVSREKKERFSLILESASTNQTSMYLCASSLHPASTNEKLFFGSGTQLSVL.

This clonotype was picked up many times. The V call is TRBV11-2, the J call TRBJ2-7, with 10 positions matching TRBD2. Germline V gene lookup returns CDR1 SGHAT and CDR2 FQNNGV. V gave up 5 bases and J gave up 5 bases; unmatched junction bases: 9. CDR3 length: 15 amino acids. For the CDR3, the DNA is TGTGCCAGCAGCCACGCAAGCGGGAGGGGCGACGAGCAGTACTTC. It encodes CASSHASGRGDEQYF.

This clonotype was observed many times. The chain employs TRBV5-1 and TRBJ2-2; perhaps TRBD2 as D (5 bases). Trimming took 8 bases from V and 1 from J, leaving 9 bases between them. This CDR3 comprises 13 residues. CDR1 SGHRS and CDR2 YFSETQ come from the germline V gene. In DNA, the CDR3 is TGCGCCAGTCGCGGGTTGAACACCGGGGAGCTGTTTTTT. It encodes CASRGLNTGELFF.

The rearrangement uses TRBV5-1 and TRBJ2-7; perhaps D is TRBD1 or TRBD2 (6 bases each). This CDR3 spans 14 amino acids. Trimming removed 1 base from V and 5 bases from J, with 13 bases in between. CDR1 and CDR2 (germline): SGHRS, YFSETQ. The CDR3 DNA reads TGCGCCAGCAGCTTGCGGGCAGGGGAGGACGAGCAGTACTTC. Translating it yields CASSLRAGEDEQYF.

This clonotype came up a few times. The V gene is TRBV25-1, the J gene TRBJ1-4; D remains ambiguous. Germline lookup yields CDR1 MGHDK and CDR2 SYGVNS. The V and J ends lost 4 bases and 0 bases respectively, with 9 bases between them. The CDR3 consists of 15 residues. CDR3 loop: CASSASKSTNEKLFF. The CDR3 coding sequence is TGTGCCAGCAGTGCCTCAAAGTCAACTAATGAAAAACTGTTTTTT.

This rearrangement joins TRBV13 to TRBJ2-1; D remains unclear. The germline V gene has CDR1 PRHDT and CDR2 FYEKMQ (reference sequence). CDR3 length: 11 amino acids. V was clipped by 4 bases and J by 10 bases, with 8 bases between them. CDR3 DNA sequence: TGTGCCAGCAGCTCCCGGGCCGAGCAGTTCTTC. The encoded protein is CASSSRAEQFF.

A few counts support this clonotype. V usage is TRBV20-1 and J usage is TRBJ1-1, with D perhaps matching TRBD1 (6 bases). The ends were cut back, 0 bases at V and 5 bases at J, with 10 bases in the middle. CDR1 and CDR2 from the germline V gene are DFQATT and SNEGSKA (reference sequence). The CDR3 covers 13 residues. CDR3 coding DNA: TGCAGTGCTAGAGATCCAGGGGCGACTGAAGCTTTCTTT. It codes for CSARDPGATEAFF.